In its sample, the clone carrying this T cell receptor beta chain was seen a few times. The data were obtained in a study of control samples from healthy donors and cancer patients. The repertoire was sequenced with immunoSEQ multiplex PCR; TCRdb's copy has only in-frame clones and lacks some. The table has approximately 71,000 clones, over 85% seen once; the top ten hold around 19%. The CDR3 contains 15 residues. Germline assignment: CDR1 SGHTA and CDR2 FQGNSA. Trimming stripped 1 base from V and 6 bases from J, with 13 bases between. This TCR derives from a man aged 60-69 years with lung cancer. This chain uses TRBV7-2 with TRBJ1-3; weak D call: TRBD1 (6 bases). What was sequenced was PBMCs. The CDR3 protein is CASSLEFGQLNTIYF. The CDR3 region has the DNA TGTGCCAGCAGCTTAGAGTTCGGACAGTTAAACACCATATATTTT.